This entry is about one T cell receptor (beta chain). Authors' analysis steps: Researchers report that nucleated cell counts were estimated from reference gene primer amplification. Only in-frame clones appear in the TCRdb table, and some are missing; sequencing was by immunoSEQ multiplex PCR. V and J calls and clone size are given by that table; D and trimming were obtained from the DNA. The sample lists roughly 150,000 clones; around 89% were seen once. The CDR3 covers 13 residues. Germline V lookup: CDR1 SGHKS, CDR2 YYEKEE (reference sequence). V was trimmed by 1 base and J by 5 bases, leaving 7 bases between them. This record belongs to a study of blood T cell repertoires in COVID-19. About the study: Acute-phase and convalescent COVID-19 samples originated in the United States, Italy and Spain. Sources were T cells, B-cell-depleted T cells, or PBMCs; the material itself was cDNA or gDNA.

The receptor was derived from a man between 60 and 75 years old with active or convalescent COVID-19. The material sequenced was peripheral blood. The chain couples TRBV5-5 to TRBJ2-1, with D unclear. In DNA form, the CDR3 reads TGTGCCAGCAGCTTGCCCTTTGACAATGAGCAGTTCTTC. Its translation is CASSLPFDNEQFF.